What follows are 20 T cell receptor beta chains derived from one specimen sequenced in a study of blood T cell repertoires in COVID-19. Assay: immunoSEQ multiplex PCR; the TCRdb copy retains only in-frame clones and omits some. The sample has about 160,000 clones, about 80% seen once. The sample was peripheral blood. All receptors derive from a woman older than 75 with acute or convalescent COVID-19.

This sequence joins TRBV30 and TRBJ1-3, with unresolved D. V lost 3 bases, J lost 0 bases, and 6 bases lay in between. The CDR3 sequence is 13 residues long. Germline assignment: CDR1 GTSNPN and CDR2 SVGIG (reference sequence). This CDR3 reads CAWRAISGNTIYF. CDR3 nucleotide sequence: TGTGCCTGGAGGGCCATCTCTGGAAACACCATATATTTT.

The CDR3 DNA is TGTGCCAGCAGCGTAGGAGGAACCGGGGCCAACGTCCTGACTTTC. It specifies CASSVGGTGANVLTF. The J gene is TRBJ2-6, the V gene TRBV9; D remains ambiguous. The CDR3 contains 15 residues. The germline CDR1 and CDR2 sequences are SGDLS and YYNGEE. V was trimmed by 0 bases and J by 4 bases, leaving 8 bases between them.

The chain links TRBV3-1 (or the pseudogene TRBV3-2) to TRBJ1-4; D is possibly TRBD1 (6 bases). This CDR3 region has 14 residues. The germline gives CDR1 LGHDT, CDR2 YNNKEL (reference sequence). V lost 7 bases to trimming and J lost 5 bases, with 14 bases between them. DNA for the CDR3: TGTGCCAGCACCAAACAGGGCGTAAATGAAAAACTGTTTTTT. Its protein is CASTKQGVNEKLFF.

This clone was detected once. An end of the junction does not agree with germline; a read error may underlie this. V is TRBV7-7 and J is TRBJ2-5; 13 bases match TRBD2. From germline, CDR1 is SSHAT and CDR2 FNYEAQ (reference sequence). This CDR3 spans 16 amino acids. The CDR3: CASSLGLAGAQETQYF. CDR3 coding DNA: TGTGCTAGCAGCTTAGGACTAGCGGGGGCCCAAGAGACCCAGTACTTC.

The V call is TRBV4-2, the J call TRBJ2-3; D call uncertain. Per the germline V gene, CDR1 is LGHNA and CDR2 is YNFKEQ. V lost 1 base, J lost 4 bases, and 9 bases lay in between. The CDR3 totals 14 residues. This chain's CDR3 is CASSQVLPADTQYF. CDR3 bases: TGTGCCAGCAGCCAAGTACTACCAGCAGATACGCAGTATTTT.

The chain has TRBV2 and TRBJ2-1; 13 nucleotides line up with TRBD2. Trimming took 8 bases from V and 6 from J; bases not matched to a gene: 10. The germline CDR1 and CDR2 sequences are SNHLY and FYNNEI. This CDR3 spans 16 amino acids. CDR3 sequence reads: CASWGTSGREGNEQFF. CDR3 DNA sequence: TGTGCCAGCTGGGGAACTAGCGGGAGGGAGGGCAATGAGCAGTTCTTC.

This clone occurred once. The chain is built from TRBV7-2 and TRBJ1-2, with D unclear. V lost 4 bases and J 6 bases, leaving 18 bases between the germline ends. Germline V gene data show CDR1 as SGHTA and CDR2 as FQGNSA. The CDR3 runs to 15 residues. This CDR3 is CASSSRRGLADGYTF. Here the CDR3 DNA reads TGTGCCAGCAGCTCCCGAAGAGGGCTCGCCGATGGCTACACCTTC.

V usage is TRBV4-3 and J usage is TRBJ1-2; maybe TRBD1 (5 bases). Germline CDR1 and CDR2: LGHNA and YSLEER. There are 15 residues in the CDR3. V was shortened by 1 base and J by 0 bases, with 9 bases between the two germline ends. The CDR3 protein is CASSQVTGANYGYTF. The DNA for the CDR3 is TGCGCCAGCAGCCAAGTTACGGGGGCTAACTATGGCTACACCTTC.

The chain combines TRBV19 with TRBJ2-3; 7 nucleotides line up with TRBD2. CDR1 is LNHDA, CDR2 SQIVND, per germline (reference sequence). After removal of 3 bases from V and 4 bases from J, the junction contained 4 bases not matched to a gene. The CDR3 sequence is 14 residues long. CDR3 nucleotides: TGTGCCAGTAGTATGGGGGGGATTCCAGATACGCAGTATTTT. Translated: CASSMGGIPDTQYF.

The chain combines TRBV7-9 with TRBJ2-7, with TRBD1 as a possible D gene (6 bases). V lost 1 base, J lost 6 bases, and 16 bases lay in between. Germline V gives CDR1 SEHNR, CDR2 FQNEAQ (reference sequence). The CDR3 covers 15 residues. The CDR3 DNA is TGTGCCAGCAGCTTAGTGCAGGGGTGGCTTGGCGAGCAGTACTTC. Encoded protein: CASSLVQGWLGEQYF.

CDR3 nucleotide sequence: TGTGCCAGCAGCTCGGACAGGGCAGAGACCCAGTACTTC. The encoded protein is CASSSDRAETQYF. This rearrangement joins TRBV7-8 to TRBJ2-5; 8 bases are a match to TRBD1. With V trimmed by 4 bases and J by 4 bases, 2 bases remained unmatched. CDR1 and CDR2 (germline): SGHVS, FQNEAQ. There are 13 residues in the CDR3.

This clone appeared a few times. The chain couples TRBV6-5 to TRBJ1-1; weak D call: TRBD1 (6 bases). V lost 5 bases to trimming and J lost 3 bases, with 13 bases between them. Germline CDR1 is MNHEY and CDR2 is SVGAGI. The CDR3 runs to 14 residues. The DNA for the CDR3 is TGTGCCAGCAGTAGCCTCAGGGGCGACACTGAAGCTTTCTTT. Its protein product is CASSSLRGDTEAFF.

V and J are TRBV18 and TRBJ1-2; 7 bases fit TRBD1. CDR3 length: 13 amino acids. The germline gives CDR1 KGHSH, CDR2 LQKENI. V dropped 2 bases and J dropped 5; count of bases not matched to a gene: 2. DNA for the CDR3: TGTGCCAGCTCACCAGGGACAGCTTATGGCTACACCTTC. It encodes CASSPGTAYGYTF.

This chain uses TRBV3-1 (or the pseudogene TRBV3-2) with TRBJ2-1; 12 bases agree with TRBD2. The CDR3 is 19 amino acids. V lost 0 bases and J lost 2; bases outside the gene matches: 8. Per germline, CDR1 LGHDT and CDR2 YNNKEL (reference sequence). In nucleotides, the CDR3 is TGTGCCAGCAGCCAAGACCTGGGGCTAGCGGGAGGGCCCTACAATGAGCAGTTCTTC. Translation gives CASSQDLGLAGGPYNEQFF.

This CDR3 is CASSFGADTGELFF. CDR3 DNA sequence: TGTGCCAGCAGCTTTGGGGCGGACACCGGGGAGCTGTTTTTT. The rearrangement uses TRBV13 and TRBJ2-2; perhaps TRBD1 as D (5 bases). V shed 3 bases and J shed 3 bases, with 8 bases lying between them. The CDR3 is 14 amino acids. Germline V gene sequence: CDR1 PRHDT, CDR2 FYEKMQ (reference sequence).

This chain links TRBV19 with TRBJ2-5; 12 nucleotides match TRBD2. This CDR3 is 13 amino acids long. Germline CDR1 reads LNHDA; CDR2 reads SQIVND (reference sequence). Germline trimming cut 7 bases from V and 4 bases from J; bases unmatched to any gene: 1. The CDR3 nucleotides read TGTGCCAGTAAACTAGCGGGAGGAGAGACCCAGTACTTC. Amino acid sequence: CASKLAGGETQYF.

J is TRBJ2-3 and V is TRBV3-1 (or the pseudogene TRBV3-2); D may be TRBD2 (6 bases). V was clipped by 6 bases and J by 1 base, with 14 bases between them. Germline V gives CDR1 LGHDT, CDR2 YNNKEL (reference sequence). This CDR3 is 15 amino acids long. The CDR3: CASSSFTGGTDTQYF. The CDR3 DNA reads TGTGCCAGCAGTTCCTTCACGGGAGGCACAGATACGCAGTATTTT.

The chain has TRBV29-1 and TRBJ2-7; D is possibly TRBD2 (6 bases). V was cut by 6 bases and J by 3 bases, with 15 bases left in between. Germline V CDR1 and CDR2: SQVTM, ANQGSEA. CDR3 length: 13 amino acids. The CDR3 protein is CSVAGTVLYEQYF. The CDR3 coding sequence is TGCAGCGTGGCCGGGACTGTCCTCTACGAGCAGTACTTC.

The chain is built from TRBV5-6 and TRBJ1-6, with 7 bases aligning to TRBD1. The CDR3 sequence is 14 residues long. Germline CDR1 and CDR2: SGHDT and YYEEEE. V dropped 3 bases and J dropped 7; count of bases not matched to a gene: 4. The CDR3 nucleotides are TGTGCCAGCAGCTCACAGGGGAAGAATTCACCCCTCCACTTT. It yields the protein CASSSQGKNSPLHF.

CDR3 nucleotides: TGTGCCAGCAGTGAAGCGACTAGCGGGGGGGACCAAGAGACCCAGTACTTC. The encoded protein is CASSEATSGGDQETQYF. The chain uses TRBV2 and TRBJ2-5, with TRBD2 identical over 14 bases. With 0 bases clipped from V and 0 bases from J, the junction kept 0 bases outside the gene matches. Germline CDR1 SNHLY, CDR2 FYNNEI. The CDR3 has 17 amino acids.